The source of this TCR beta chain is a study of blood T cell repertoires in COVID-19. Study in general: Samples came from the United States, Italy and Spain, spanning acute and convalescent COVID-19. Nucleic acid was either cDNA or gDNA, and it came from T cells, B-cell-depleted T cells, or PBMCs.

Trimming removed 4 bases from V and 5 bases from J; junction bases left unmatched: 2. The length of the CDR3 is 13 residues. The V gene's germline CDR1 is ENHRY and CDR2 SYGVKD. Per the study methods: Reference gene primer amplification gave estimated nucleated cell counts. Sequencing was performed with immunoSEQ multiplex PCR; in TCRdb, only in-frame clones are kept and a portion is missing. V and J calls and clone size are those listed in that table; D and trimming were worked out from the DNA. The sample yields tens of thousands of clones, around 81% seen once. This TCR derives from a woman aged 80 or older with acute or convalescent COVID-19. The specimen sequenced was peripheral blood. The chain uses TRBV10-3 and TRBJ2-7, with 10 nucleotides matching TRBD1. CDR3 residues: CAISGGTGDEQYF. CDR3 nucleotides: TGTGCCATCAGTGGCGGGACAGGGGACGAGCAGTACTTC.